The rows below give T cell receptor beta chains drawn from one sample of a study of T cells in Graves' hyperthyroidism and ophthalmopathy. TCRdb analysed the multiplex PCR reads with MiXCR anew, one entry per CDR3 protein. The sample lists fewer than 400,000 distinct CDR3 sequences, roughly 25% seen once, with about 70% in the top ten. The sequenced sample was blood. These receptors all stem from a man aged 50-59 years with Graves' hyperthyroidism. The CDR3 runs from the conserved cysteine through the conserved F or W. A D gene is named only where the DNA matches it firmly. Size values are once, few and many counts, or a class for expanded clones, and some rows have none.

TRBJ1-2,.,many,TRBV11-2,CASSSQVGEGYTF,TGTGCCAGCAGCTCTCAGGTCGGTGAAGGCTACACCTTC
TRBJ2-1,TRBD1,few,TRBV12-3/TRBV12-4,CASSFRQGANNEQFF,TGTGCCAGCAGTTTTCGACAGGGGGCAAACAATGAGCAGTTCTTC
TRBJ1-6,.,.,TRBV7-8,CASSSSPPGYDVTSPLHF,TGTGCCAGCAGCTCCTCACCTCCGGGCTATGACGTTACTTCACCCCTCCACTTT
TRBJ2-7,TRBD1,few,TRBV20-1,CSARGTGGLYEQYF,TGCAGTGCTAGAGGGACAGGGGGCCTCTACGAGCAGTACTTC
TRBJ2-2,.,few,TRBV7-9,CASSIGPIGELFF,TGTGCCAGTAGTATAGGACCCATCGGGGAGCTGTTTTTT
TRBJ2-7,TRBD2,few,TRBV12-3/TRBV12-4,CASKLAGGLSYEQYF,TGTGCCAGCAAACTAGCGGGGGGTCTGTCCTACGAGCAGTACTTC
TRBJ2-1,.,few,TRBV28,CASSSQDYFSYNEQFF,TGTGCCAGCAGTTCCCAGGACTATTTTTCCTACAATGAGCAGTTCTTC
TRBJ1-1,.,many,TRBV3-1,CASSFRDGNTEAFF,TGTGCCAGCAGCTTCCGGGACGGGAACACTGAAGCTTTCTTT
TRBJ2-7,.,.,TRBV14,CASSQRGARRLNYEQYF,TGTGCCAGCAGCCAGCGAGGAGCTCGGCGACTTAACTACGAGCAGTACTTC
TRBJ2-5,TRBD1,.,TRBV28,CASNQGGQAQETQYF,TGTGCCAGCAACCAGGGGGGACAGGCCCAAGAGACCCAGTACTTC
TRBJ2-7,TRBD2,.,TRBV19,CASSTGLASEQYF,TGTGCCAGTAGTACCGGACTAGCGTCCGAGCAGTACTTC
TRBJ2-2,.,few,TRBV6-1,CASAAGGAGTGELFF,TGTGCCAGCGCCGCAGGAGGGGCAGGCACCGGGGAGCTGTTTTTT
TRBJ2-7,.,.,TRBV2,CASAPGLNSYEQYF,TGTGCCAGCGCCCCAGGACTTAACTCCTACGAGCAGTACTTC
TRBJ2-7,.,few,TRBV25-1,CASSDSYSYEQYF,TGTGCCAGCAGTGATAGCTACAGCTACGAGCAGTACTTC
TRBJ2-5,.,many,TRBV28,CASSFLRLTPKTQYF,TGTGCCAGCAGTTTCCTCCGCCTGACTCCCAAGACCCAGTACTTC
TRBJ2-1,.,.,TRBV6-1,CASSEFPGDAYEQFF,TGTGCCAGCAGTGAATTCCCGGGAGATGCATATGAGCAGTTCTTC
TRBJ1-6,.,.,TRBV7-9,CASSSSVLRGRSPLHF,TGTGCCAGCAGCTCTAGCGTTCTCAGAGGGAGGTCACCCCTCCACTTT
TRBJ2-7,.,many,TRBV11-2,CASSSDRYEQYF,TGTGCCAGCAGCTCGGACCGTTACGAGCAGTACTTC
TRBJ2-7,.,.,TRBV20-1,CSARGLGDYEQYF,TGCAGTGCTCGGGGCCTAGGCGACTACGAGCAGTACTTC
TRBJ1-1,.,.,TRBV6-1,CASSDAGGEGTEAFF,TGTGCCAGCAGTGATGCCGGGGGGGAGGGAACTGAAGCTTTCTTT
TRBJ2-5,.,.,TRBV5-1,CASNRTSGQETQYF,TGCGCCAGCAACAGGACGAGCGGGCAAGAGACCCAGTACTTC
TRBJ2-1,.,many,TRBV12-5,CASGWINTQPEYRVLQNNEQFF,TGTGCTAGTGGTTGGATAAATACCCAACCGGAGTACCGGGTTTTACAGAACAATGAGCAGTTCTTC
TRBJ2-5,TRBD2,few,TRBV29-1,CSVEGRSGKETQYF,TGCAGCGTTGAAGGGAGAAGCGGGAAAGAGACCCAGTACTTC
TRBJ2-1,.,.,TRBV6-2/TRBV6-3,CASSDWSGSYNEQFF,TGTGCCAGCAGTGACTGGTCAGGGTCCTACAATGAGCAGTTCTTC
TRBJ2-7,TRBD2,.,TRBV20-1,CSARGGTPYEQYF,TGCAGTGCTAGGGGGGGGACTCCCTACGAGCAGTACTTC
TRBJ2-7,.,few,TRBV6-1,CASSRSGYEQYF,TGTGCCAGCAGTCGCTCGGGGTACGAGCAGTACTTC
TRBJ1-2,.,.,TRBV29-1,CSVGSGRADGYTF,TGCAGCGTTGGCTCTGGCAGGGCCGATGGCTACACCTTC
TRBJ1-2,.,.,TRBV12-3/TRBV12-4,CASNPQGGGYGYTF,TGTGCCAGCAATCCTCAGGGTGGTGGCTATGGCTACACCTTC
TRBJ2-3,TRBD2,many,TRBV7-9,CASSLALGLPSDTQYF,TGTGCCAGCAGCTTAGCGCTGGGACTACCCTCAGATACGCAGTATTTT
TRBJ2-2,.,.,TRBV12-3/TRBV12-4,CASSFRTPNTGELFF,TGTGCCAGCAGTTTCAGGACACCCAACACCGGGGAGCTGTTTTTT
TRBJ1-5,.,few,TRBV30,CAWSFGGDGSQPQHF,TGTGCCTGGAGTTTCGGTGGTGACGGGAGTCAGCCCCAGCATTTT
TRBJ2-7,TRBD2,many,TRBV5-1,CASSEGTSGRYEQYF,TGCGCCAGCAGCGAAGGGACTAGCGGGAGATACGAGCAGTACTTC
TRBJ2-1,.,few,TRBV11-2,CASSLGAGGEQFF,TGTGCCAGCAGCTTGGGGGCCGGGGGTGAGCAGTTCTTC
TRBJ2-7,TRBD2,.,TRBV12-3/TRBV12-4,CASSSLGGFYEQYF,TGTGCCAGCAGTTCGCTGGGGGGGTTCTACGAGCAGTACTTC
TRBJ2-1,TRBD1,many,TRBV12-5,CASGSLGTGDEQFF,TGTGCTAGTGGTTCCCTCGGGACAGGGGATGAGCAGTTCTTC
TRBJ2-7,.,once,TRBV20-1,CSAPIRQPYEQYF,TGCAGTGCTCCGATCCGGCAGCCCTACGAGCAGTACTTC
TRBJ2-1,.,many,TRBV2,CASSEARSGNEQFF,TGTGCCAGCAGTGAAGCGCGATCCGGGAATGAGCAGTTCTTC
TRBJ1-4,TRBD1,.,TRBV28,CARSLDRGREKLFF,TGTGCCAGAAGTTTGGACAGGGGGCGAGAAAAACTGTTTTTT
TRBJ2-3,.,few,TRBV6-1,CASSIESTDTQYF,TGTGCCAGCAGTATCGAAAGCACAGATACGCAGTATTTT
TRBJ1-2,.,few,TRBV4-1,CASSQENRGGYGYTF,TGCGCCAGCAGCCAAGAGAACCGGGGGGGCTATGGCTACACCTTC
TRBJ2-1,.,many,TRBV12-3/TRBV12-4,CASSIDSRSNVVQFF,TGTGCCAGCAGCATCGACTCGAGGTCCAACGTCGTGCAGTTCTTC
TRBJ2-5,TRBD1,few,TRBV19,CASRGDRVGQETQYF,TGTGCCAGTAGGGGGGACAGGGTGGGACAAGAGACCCAGTACTTC
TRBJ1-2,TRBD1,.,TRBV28,CASRGQIPGGYTF,TGTGCCAGCAGGGGACAGATTCCGGGTGGCTACACCTTC